This TCR beta chain was obtained from a study of cytomegalovirus exposure and HLA in healthy donors listed by TCRdb under 2017. Regarding the complete study: The roughly 670 repertoires of the first cohort and the 120 validation repertoires were produced on the same platform, according to a later analysis. The study was designed to test whether signatures of past pathogen exposure could be identified by cataloging public T cell receptors. Besides the first cohort of more than 650 subjects, a separate validation cohort made up of 120 different subjects was used. High-throughput TCR immunosequencing, statistical association of individual TCRs with disease status, and machine learning were combined to predict cytomegalovirus infection status.

Findings and caveats that apply to the study as a whole: Of the cluster scores, 90% to 95% were above 0 in a later analysis, which found that TCRs clustered in the first cohort also tended to co-occur in the 95 to 150 validation repertoires. All 120 or so repertoires were used to score co-occurrence in the validation cohort in a later analysis, because that analysis had no HLA typing for the cohort. In vitro tests confirmed that a few of the cytomegalovirus-associated TCR beta chains recognize cytomegalovirus antigens. The study listed 150 to 200 TCR beta chains as associated with cytomegalovirus. The classifier was reported to diagnose cytomegalovirus status with high specificity and sensitivity in both the original and validation cohorts. Across donors, most TCR sequences were observed very rarely, whereas some public TCRs were present in many individuals. The authors suggested that the approach could potentially be extended to other disease states and immunological phenotypes.

Separate from the roughly 700-subject first cohort, the validation cohort of over 90 subjects was the group to which the donors belonged. Receptor libraries were prepared by the immunoSEQ multiplex PCR assay. The authors processed their data as follows. A statistical classification framework was built for diagnosing cytomegalovirus status from the catalog of TCR beta chain sequences. Imported from immuneACCESS, the table was reduced by TCRdb to in-frame sequences with V and J called. These copies leave out some clones; in studies compared against another copy, an unresolved V gene accounts for under half, and the cause of the remainder is not known. V and J calls and clone size are those listed in that table; D and trimming were worked out from the DNA. This sample has under 95,000 clones in its table, and around 94% of those were observed once. 2.1% of the sample goes to the ten largest clones.

Points on this clone: Its antigen is not yet known. No base qualities exist here, and no much larger clone lies one base off it.

Source material: PBMCs. This receptor was obtained from a woman between 18 and 29 years old in good health and CMV-seronegative.

The nucleotide sequence reads TGTGCCAGCAGCAAGACTGGAGAAGAGACCCAGTACTTC. Its coded protein is CASSKTGEETQYF. This sequence uses TRBV13 and TRBJ2-5, with no confidently assigned D gene. The germline ends are 10 bases apart after V is trimmed by 5 bases and J by 3 bases. There are 13 amino acids in the CDR3, from cysteine to phenylalanine inclusive. Solely the CDR3 DNA is kept, with 39 bases framed from the first base. CDR1 and CDR2 were assigned from the germline V gene (reference sequence) as PRHDT and FYEKMQ.